What follows are 12 T cell receptor beta chains derived from one specimen sequenced in a study of T cell clones after liver transplantation. Libraries were prepared by immunoSEQ multiplex PCR; TCRdb keeps only in-frame clonotypes and omits some of them. The data show 50,000 to 60,000 clones, with roughly 70% seen just once and approximately 10% held by the top ten. The sequencing here drew on CD4+ T cells from blood, taken at the 22-month timepoint. These receptors were obtained from a human patient who received a liver transplant. Some T cells may be supplied by the graft donor.

The chain carries TRBV18 and TRBJ1-6; D gene unclear. CDR1 is KGHSH and CDR2 is LQKENI in the germline V gene. V dropped 4 bases and J dropped 5 bases, with 15 bases sitting between them. This CDR3 is built from 16 residues. The CDR3 loop is CASSRPGQENNSPLHF. CDR3 sequence (DNA): TGTGCCAGCTCACGGCCCGGCCAGGAAAATAATTCACCCCTCCACTTT. The full variable domain, its missing parts supplied by reference TRBV18 and TRBJ1-6, is NAGVMQNPRHLVRRRGQEARLRCSPMKGHSHVYWYRQLPEEGLKFMVYLQKENIIDESGMPKERFSAEFPKEGPSILRIQQVVRGDSAAYFCASSRPGQENNSPLHFGNGTRLTVT.

This sequence joins TRBV6-6 and TRBJ1-1, with TRBD1 matching 10 bases. This CDR3 comprises 15 residues. V shed 5 bases and J 3 bases; nucleotides not matched to a gene: 6. Germline values: CDR1 MNHNY, CDR2 SVGAGI (reference sequence). CDR3: CASSRQGARDTEAFF. DNA of the CDR3: TGTGCCAGCAGTCGACAGGGGGCAAGGGACACTGAAGCTTTCTTT.

The chain recombines TRBV6-6 with TRBJ2-6, with a weak D call TRBD1 (6 bases). The V end was cut by 6 bases, the J end by 4 bases, with 13 bases between. Germline lookup yields CDR1 MNHNY and CDR2 SVGAGI (reference sequence). This CDR3 is built from 15 residues. This CDR3 is CASRGAEAGANVLTF. CDR3 nucleotide sequence: TGTGCCAGCAGGGGGGCTGAGGCCGGGGCCAACGTCCTGACTTTC.

The chain recombines TRBV11-2 with TRBJ2-7, with 8 bases lining up with TRBD1. The CDR3 has 15 residues. The germline CDR1 and CDR2 sequences are SGHAT and FQNNGV. J was trimmed by 3 bases and V by 5 bases; bases with no gene match: 9. The CDR3 coding sequence is TGTGCCAGCAGCCCCCGGGACAGGAGTTTCTACGAGCAGTACTTC. Protein product: CASSPRDRSFYEQYF.

This chain uses TRBV28 with TRBJ1-2, with D unresolved. V gave up 2 bases and J gave up 7 bases, with 14 bases separating them. Per germline, CDR1 MDHEN and CDR2 SYDVKM. The CDR3 is 14 amino acids. The CDR3 sequence: CASSLSRWFGGYTF. The CDR3 DNA reads as TGTGCCAGCAGTTTAAGTCGGTGGTTCGGTGGCTACACCTTC.

The genes are TRBV28 and TRBJ1-1; D gene unclear. The V gene lost 8 bases and the J gene lost 3 bases, with 13 bases spanning the gap. This CDR3 contains 13 residues. Germline V gene lookup returns CDR1 MDHEN and CDR2 SYDVKM. The CDR3 loop is CASANNGDTEAFF. In DNA form, the CDR3 reads TGTGCCAGCGCTAACAATGGGGACACTGAAGCTTTCTTT. The full variable domain, its missing parts supplied by reference TRBV28 and TRBJ1-1, is DVKVTQSSRYLVKRTGEKVFLECVQDMDHENMFWYRQDPGLGLRLIYFSYDVKMKEKGDIPEGYSVSREKKERFSLILESASTNQTSMYLCASANNGDTEAFFGQGTRLTVV.

In DNA form, the CDR3 reads TGTGCCAGCAGCTTGGGACAGTATGCAACTAATGAAAAACTGTTTTTT. Translation: CASSLGQYATNEKLFF. J is TRBJ1-4 and V is TRBV5-4; possible D gene TRBD1, 5 bases. Per the germline V gene, CDR1 is SGHNT and CDR2 is YYREEE (reference sequence). The CDR3 extends over 16 amino acids. V was clipped by 0 bases and J by 0 bases, with 9 bases between them. The full variable domain, its missing parts supplied by reference TRBV5-4 and TRBJ1-4, is ETGVTQSPTHLIKTRGQQVTLRCSSQSGHNTVSWYQQALGQGPQFIFQYYREEENGRGNFPPRFSGLQFPNYSSELNVNALELDDSALYLCASSLGQYATNEKLFFGSGTQLSVL.

This clone was detected once. This chain links TRBV5-1 with TRBJ1-2; unclear D gene. CDR1 is SGHRS and CDR2 is YFSETQ in the germline V gene. Trimming pared 0 bases from V and 5 bases from J, leaving 8 bases between. This CDR3 is built from 13 residues. The CDR3 loop reads CASSLVSDYGYTF. The CDR3, as DNA: TGCGCCAGCAGCTTGGTGTCGGATTATGGCTACACCTTC.

The J gene is TRBJ2-3, the V gene TRBV6-1; weak D call: TRBD2 (6 bases). Germline lookup yields CDR1 MNHNS and CDR2 SASEGT. CDR3 size: 15 residues. Trimming took off 3 bases at V and 2 bases at J, with 12 bases between the two ends. CDR3 loop: CASSDPGTPTDTQYF. The CDR3 DNA reads as TGTGCCAGCAGTGACCCCGGGACTCCCACAGATACGCAGTATTTT.

With regard to this clone: A much more abundant neighbour one base away suggests this may be a read error. The J gene is TRBJ1-1, the V gene TRBV7-6; a possible D gene is TRBD1 (6 bases). Trimming pared 4 bases from V and 4 bases from J, leaving 7 bases between. This CDR3 spans 12 amino acids. Per germline, CDR1 SGHVS and CDR2 FNYEAQ. The CDR3 here is CASSSTGTEAFF. The CDR3 DNA follows: TGTGCCAGCAGCTCGACAGGCACTGAAGCTTTCTTT.

The chain carries TRBV28 and TRBJ1-5, with D unclear. Germline V gene lookup returns CDR1 MDHEN and CDR2 SYDVKM. The V and J ends lost 3 bases and 2 bases respectively, with 8 bases between them. The CDR3 loop spans 14 amino acids. CDR3 sequence: CASSFSSRNQPQHF. CDR3 DNA sequence: TGTGCCAGCAGTTTCTCCTCACGCAATCAGCCCCAGCATTTT. The full variable domain, in which reference TRBV28 and TRBJ1-5 provide the parts outside the CDR3, is DVKVTQSSRYLVKRTGEKVFLECVQDMDHENMFWYRQDPGLGLRLIYFSYDVKMKEKGDIPEGYSVSREKKERFSLILESASTNQTSMYLCASSFSSRNQPQHFGDGTRLSIL.

This chain links TRBV19 with TRBJ2-3, with TRBD2 as a possible D gene (6 bases). CDR3 length: 15 amino acids. V was clipped by 7 bases and J by 4 bases, with 18 bases between them. Germline lookup yields CDR1 LNHDA and CDR2 SQIVND (reference sequence). CDR3 sequence: CASTLKTWRADTQYF. The CDR3 DNA is TGTGCCAGTACCCTAAAAACGTGGAGGGCAGATACGCAGTATTTT. Combining the CDR3 with reference TRBV19 and TRBJ2-3 gives the whole variable domain DGGITQSPKYLFRKEGQNVTLSCEQNLNHDAMYWYRQDPGQGLRLIYYSQIVNDFQKGDIAEGYSVSREKKESFPLTVTSAQKNPTAFYLCASTLKTWRADTQYFGPGTRLTVL.